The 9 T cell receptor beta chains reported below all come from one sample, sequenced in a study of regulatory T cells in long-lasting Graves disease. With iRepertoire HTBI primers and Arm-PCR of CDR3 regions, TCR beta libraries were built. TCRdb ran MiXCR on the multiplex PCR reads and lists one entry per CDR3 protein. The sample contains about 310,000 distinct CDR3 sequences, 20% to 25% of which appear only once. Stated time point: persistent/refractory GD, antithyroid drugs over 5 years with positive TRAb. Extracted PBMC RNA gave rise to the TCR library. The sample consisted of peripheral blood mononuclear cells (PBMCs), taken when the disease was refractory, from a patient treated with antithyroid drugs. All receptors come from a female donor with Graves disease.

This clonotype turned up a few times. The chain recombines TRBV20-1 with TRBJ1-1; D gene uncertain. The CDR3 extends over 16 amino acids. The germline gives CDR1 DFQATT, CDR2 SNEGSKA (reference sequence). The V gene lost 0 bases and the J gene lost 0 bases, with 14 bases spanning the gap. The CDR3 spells CSARDIQGPMNTEAFF. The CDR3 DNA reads TGCAGTGCTAGAGATATCCAAGGGCCCATGAACACTGAAGCTTTCTTT.

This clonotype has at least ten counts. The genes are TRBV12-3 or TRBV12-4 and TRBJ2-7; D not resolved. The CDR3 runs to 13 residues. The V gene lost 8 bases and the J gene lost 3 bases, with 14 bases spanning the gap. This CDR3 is CASRSAWGYEQYF. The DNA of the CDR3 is TGTGCCAGCCGAAGCGCATGGGGCTACGAGCAGTACTTC.

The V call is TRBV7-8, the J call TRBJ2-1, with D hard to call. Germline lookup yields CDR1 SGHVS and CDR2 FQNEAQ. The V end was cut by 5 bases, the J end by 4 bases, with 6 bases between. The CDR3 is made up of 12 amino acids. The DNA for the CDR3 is TGTGCCAGCAGCCAAAGGTACAATGAGCAGTTCTTC. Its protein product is CASSQRYNEQFF.

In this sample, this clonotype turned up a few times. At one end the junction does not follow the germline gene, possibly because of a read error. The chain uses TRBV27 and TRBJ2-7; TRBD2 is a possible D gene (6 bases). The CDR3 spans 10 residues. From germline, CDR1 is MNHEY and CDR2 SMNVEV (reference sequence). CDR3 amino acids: CASEGGTECF. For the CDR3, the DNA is TGTGCCAGCGAGGGCGGGACGGAGTGCTTC.

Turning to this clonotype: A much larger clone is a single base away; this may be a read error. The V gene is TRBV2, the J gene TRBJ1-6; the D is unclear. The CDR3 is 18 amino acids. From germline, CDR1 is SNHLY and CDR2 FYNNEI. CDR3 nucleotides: TGTGCCAGCAGTGAACCCCATAGTCCGAGCTCCTATAATTCACCCCCCCACTTT. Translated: CASSEPHSPSSYNSPPHF.

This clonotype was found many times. The DNA of the CDR3 is TGTGCCAGCAGGGCGCGACTAGCGGGTCCGAACACCGGGGAGCTGTTTTTT. Its translation is CASRARLAGPNTGELFF. V gene TRBV12-3 or TRBV12-4 combines with J gene TRBJ2-2, with 10 positions matching TRBD2. J was trimmed by 0 bases and V by 6 bases; bases with no gene match: 7. The CDR3 runs to 17 residues.

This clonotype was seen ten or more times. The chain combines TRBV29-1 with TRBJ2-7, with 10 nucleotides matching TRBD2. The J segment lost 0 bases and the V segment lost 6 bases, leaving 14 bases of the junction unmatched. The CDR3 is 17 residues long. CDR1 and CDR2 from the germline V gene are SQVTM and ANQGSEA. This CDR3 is CSVPAGLAGDPSYEQYF. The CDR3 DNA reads TGCAGCGTCCCTGCAGGTCTAGCGGGAGACCCCTCCTACGAGCAGTACTTC.

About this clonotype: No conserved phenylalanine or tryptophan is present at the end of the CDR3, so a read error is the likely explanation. The CDR3 DNA follows: TGTGCCAGCAGCTTTAGTGCCCCGGCGGGTTACGAGCAGTACCTC. The encoded protein is CASSFSAPAGYEQYL. The rearrangement uses TRBV7-2 and TRBJ2-7, with D perhaps TRBD2 (5 bases). The CDR3 spans 15 residues. Per germline, CDR1 SGHTA and CDR2 FQGNSA. V lost 3 bases, J lost 4 bases, and 16 bases lay in between.

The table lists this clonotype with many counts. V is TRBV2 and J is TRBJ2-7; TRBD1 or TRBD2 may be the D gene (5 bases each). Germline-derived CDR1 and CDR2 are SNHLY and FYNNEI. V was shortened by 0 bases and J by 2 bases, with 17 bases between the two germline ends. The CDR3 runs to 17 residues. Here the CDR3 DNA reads TGTGCCAGCAGTGAAGCCACACCGGGGCTCGGGACCTACGAGCAGTACTTC. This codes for CASSEATPGLGTYEQYF.